This passage covers 32 T cell receptor beta chains from one sample sequenced in a study of naive and memory T cell subsets. An equimolar mix of two oligonucleotides served as the beta constant-region primer for TRBC1 and TRBC2. The ligated cDNA underwent four PCR rounds using SP2 and nested alpha and beta constant-region primers. TCRdb called the UMI-ligation and nested PCR reads again in MiXCR, with one record for every CDR3 protein. The profile shows roughly 10,000 distinct CDR3 sequences, roughly 5.5% of them singletons. Sequencing was carried out using CD4+ TEMRA cells from blood. Subset of the sample: effector memory re-expressing CD45RA, CD45RA+ CD27-. The receptors derive from a human donor in good health.

The gene calls are TRBV6-1 and TRBJ1-4; no clear D gene. CDR1 and CDR2 from the germline V gene are MNHNS and SASEGT. This CDR3 has 14 amino acids. Trimming took 7 bases from V and 7 from J, leaving 16 bases between them. The CDR3 loop reads CASTGSRGGEKLFF. CDR3 in DNA: TGTGCCAGCACCGGGTCTCGAGGAGGTGAAAAACTGTTTTTT.

This clonotype was observed a handful of times. The V and J genes are TRBV6-1 and TRBJ2-7; TRBD2 might be the D (5 bases). Germline CDR1 is MNHNS and CDR2 is SASEGT. V gave up 3 bases and J gave up 2 bases, with 14 bases separating them. This CDR3 has 15 residues. CDR3 protein: CASSEPGGLPYEQYF. CDR3 nucleotide sequence: TGTGCCAGCAGTGAGCCGGGCGGGCTGCCCTACGAGCAGTACTTC.

This clonotype was recorded at least ten times. The chain uses TRBV28 and TRBJ1-5, with 9 bases identical to TRBD1. Trimming cost V 4 bases and J 6 bases; bases outside gene matches: 13. Germline V gene data show CDR1 as MDHEN and CDR2 as SYDVKM. The CDR3 totals 17 residues. As DNA, the CDR3 is TGTGCCAGCAGTTCGAGACAGGGGGTGAGAGTGGGTCAGCCCCAGCATTTT. It yields the protein CASSSRQGVRVGQPQHF.

CDR3 sequence: CASSFLGSEQFF. CDR3 coding DNA: TGTGCCAGCAGCTTCTTGGGGAGTGAGCAGTTCTTC. V is TRBV7-2 and J is TRBJ2-1; the D gene is possibly TRBD2 (5 bases). Per germline, CDR1 SGHTA and CDR2 FQGNSA. V lost 3 bases and J 9 bases, leaving 9 bases between the germline ends. There are 12 residues in the CDR3. Complete variable domain (other parts from reference TRBV7-2 and TRBJ2-1): GAGVSQSPSNKVTEKGKDVELRCDPISGHTALYWYRQSLGQGLEFLIYFQGNSAPDKSGLPSDRFSAERTGGSVSTLTIQRTQQEDSAVYLCASSFLGSEQFFGPGTRLTVL.

This clonotype came up many times. The chain is built from TRBV25-1 and TRBJ2-3; D might be TRBD2 (5 bases). The germline CDR1 and CDR2 sequences are MGHDK and SYGVNS. This CDR3 comprises 15 residues. V lost 4 bases and J 0 bases, leaving 11 bases between the germline ends. CDR3 coding DNA: TGTGCCAGCAGTGCTCTGCGCGGGAGCACAGATACGCAGTATTTT. It specifies CASSALRGSTDTQYF.

This clonotype has a count of ten or more. The chain recombines TRBV7-3 with TRBJ1-5, with no clear D. This CDR3 contains 13 residues. Trimming shortened V by 4 bases and J by 6 bases, and 10 bases separated the two germline ends. Germline V gene data show CDR1 as SGHTA and CDR2 as FQGTGA. The CDR3 here is CASSSDAGQPQHF. Here the CDR3 DNA reads TGTGCCAGCAGCTCTGATGCTGGTCAGCCCCAGCATTTT. Complete variable domain (other parts from reference TRBV7-3 and TRBJ1-5): GAGVSQTPSNKVTEKGKYVELRCDPISGHTALYWYRQSLGQGPEFLIYFQGTGAADDSGLPNDRFFAVRPEGSVSTLKIQRTERGDSAVYLCASSSDAGQPQHFGDGTRLSIL.

In this sample, this clonotype is medium-sized. This chain joins TRBV5-6 and TRBJ2-3; no clear D gene. The CDR3 is made up of 14 amino acids. V dropped 1 base and J dropped 2 bases, with 8 bases sitting between them. Germline V CDR1 and CDR2: SGHDT, YYEEEE. The CDR3 nucleotides are TGTGCCAGCAGCTTGTATAGCCTCACAGATACGCAGTATTTT. Its protein is CASSLYSLTDTQYF.

The sample holds many counts of this clonotype. This chain uses TRBV5-8 with TRBJ1-6, with D hard to call. Germline V gene sequence: CDR1 SGHTS, CDR2 YDEGEE. The CDR3 runs 13 residues. V was shortened by 0 bases and J by 10 bases, with 8 bases between the two germline ends. This CDR3 is CASSLVEGSPLHF. The CDR3 bases are TGTGCCAGCAGCTTGGTAGAGGGATCACCCCTCCACTTT.

This clonotype was seen only a few times. The V call is TRBV21-1, the J call TRBJ1-2. TRBV21-1 is classified as a pseudogene. This CDR3 is 11 amino acids long. The CDR3 sequence is CATGTPYGYTF. CDR3 sequence (DNA): TGTGCCACAGGGACCCCATATGGCTACACCTTC.

As DNA, the CDR3 is TGTGCCAGCAGCGTAGGCAAGGGTGGCTCTGGGGCCAACGTCCTGACTTTC. The encoded protein is CASSVGKGGSGANVLTF. This chain joins TRBV9 and TRBJ2-6, with D hard to call. Germline V gives CDR1 SGDLS, CDR2 YYNGEE. This CDR3 is 17 amino acids long. V lost 0 bases and J lost 0, with 10 bases in between.

In its sample, this clonotype was seen many times. J is TRBJ1-4 and V is TRBV10-3; 8 bases map to TRBD1. V trimming: 6 bases; J trimming: 6 bases; junction bases outside the gene matches: 3. This CDR3 region has 13 residues. Germline CDR1 is ENHRY and CDR2 is SYGVKD. The CDR3 is CAISGQGDEKLFF. Here the CDR3 DNA reads TGTGCCATCAGCGGACAGGGTGATGAAAAACTGTTTTTT.

The chain uses TRBV7-9 and TRBJ2-1, with D perhaps TRBD1 (5 bases). Germline V lookup: CDR1 SEHNR, CDR2 FQNEAQ (reference sequence). Deletions cut 6 bases from V and 10 bases from J, with 10 bases between. The CDR3 totals 11 residues. The CDR3 DNA is TGTGCCAGCAGGGGGCCTCAAGAGCAGTTCTTC. Encoded protein: CASRGPQEQFF.

By its share, this clonotype is medium-sized. V and J are TRBV6-2 or TRBV6-3 and TRBJ1-1; tentatively, D is TRBD1 (6 bases). The V end was cut by 2 bases, the J end by 4 bases, with 8 bases between. CDR3 length equals 13 residues. Germline CDR1 reads MNHEY; CDR2 reads SVGEGT. The CDR3 nucleotides are TGTGCCAGCAGTTACATGGGGGCCACTGAAGCTTTCTTT. As protein: CASSYMGATEAFF.

This clonotype has ten or more counts. The J gene is TRBJ1-4, the V gene TRBV7-2, with D uncertain. V shed 1 base and J shed 8 bases, with 11 bases lying between them. Germline V gene lookup returns CDR1 SGHTA and CDR2 FQGNSA. CDR3 length: 14 amino acids. The CDR3 spells CASSLGAGHEKLFF. CDR3 bases: TGTGCCAGCAGCTTAGGTGCCGGTCACGAAAAACTGTTTTTT.

This clonotype came up many times. The rearrangement uses TRBV19 and TRBJ1-2; TRBD1 matches at 7 bases. V dropped 5 bases and J dropped 4; count of bases not matched to a gene: 1. Germline CDR1 reads LNHDA; CDR2 reads SQIVND (reference sequence). The CDR3 runs to 12 residues. CDR3 coding DNA: TGTGCCAGTAGTGGACAGGTCTATGGCTACACCTTC. The encoded protein is CASSGQVYGYTF.

Ten or more counts support this clonotype. The rearrangement uses TRBV7-2 and TRBJ2-4; D unresolved. CDR1 and CDR2 (germline): SGHTA, FQGNSA. This CDR3 contains 11 residues. V lost 3 bases and J lost 3, with 0 bases in between. The CDR3 DNA reads as TGTGCCAGCAGCTTCAAAAACATTCAGTACTTC. This gives the protein CASSFKNIQYF.

The J gene is TRBJ2-1, the V gene TRBV19; D call uncertain. Trimming took 3 bases from V and 4 from J, leaving 22 bases between them. From germline, CDR1 is LNHDA and CDR2 SQIVND (reference sequence). This CDR3 contains 18 residues. Written as DNA, the CDR3 is TGTGCCAGTAGTATGTTTTCGCCACCGGGCGTGGCTTACAATGAGCAGTTCTTC. It codes for CASSMFSPPGVAYNEQFF.

This clonotype was counted only a few times. The chain links TRBV7-9 to TRBJ2-1, with 14 nucleotides matching TRBD2. The V and J ends lost 6 bases and 6 bases, in that order; junction bases with no gene match: 10. Germline values: CDR1 SEHNR, CDR2 FQNEAQ (reference sequence). This CDR3 region has 17 residues. Here the CDR3 DNA reads TGTGCCAGCAGAGAAACCCGGACTAGCGGGGGGCCCAATGAGCAGTTCTTC. Translation gives CASRETRTSGGPNEQFF.

Many counts were recorded for this clonotype. The J gene is TRBJ1-3, the V gene TRBV15; D is possibly TRBD1 (6 bases). V lost 0 bases and J lost 7, with 7 bases in between. From germline, CDR1 is LNHNV and CDR2 YYDKDF (reference sequence). The CDR3 consists of 13 residues. CDR3 residues: CATSRDQGNTIYF. CDR3 coding DNA: TGTGCCACCAGCAGAGATCAGGGGAACACCATATATTTT.

This clonotype occurred many times. The germline gene is not matched at one end of the junction; a read error may be the cause. The chain is built from TRBV7-7 and TRBJ2-1; TRBD2 agrees at 11 bases. The CDR3 is made up of 15 amino acids. Germline CDR1 is SSHAT and CDR2 is FNYEAQ (reference sequence). Written as DNA, the CDR3 is TGTGCTAGCAGCCCGGGACTAGCGGCCTACAATGAGCAGTTCTTC. Translated, it gives CASSPGLAAYNEQFF. The whole variable domain, filled in from reference TRBV7-7 and TRBJ2-1, reads GAGVSQSPRYKVTKRGQDVTLRCDPISSHATLYWYQQALGQGPEFLTYFNYEAQPDKSGLPSDRFSAERPEGSISTLTIQRTEQRDSAMYRCASSPGLAAYNEQFFGPGTRLTVL.

This clonotype was seen repeatedly, ten times or more. The chain uses TRBV20-1 and TRBJ2-1; D is uncertain. Looked up from germline, CDR1 is DFQATT and CDR2 is SNEGSKA (reference sequence). The CDR3 extends over 13 amino acids. Between the trimmed V and J ends, which lost 1 base and 5 bases, there was a span of 9 bases. The CDR3: CSARVSIHNEQFF. The CDR3 DNA reads TGCAGTGCTAGAGTGTCAATCCACAATGAGCAGTTCTTC.

This clonotype was found many times. The V gene is TRBV10-3, the J gene TRBJ2-3; D call uncertain. This CDR3 is built from 13 residues. The V gene lost 2 bases and the J gene lost 1 base, with 4 bases spanning the gap. Germline-derived CDR1 and CDR2 are ENHRY and SYGVKD. The CDR3 region has the DNA TGTGCCATCAGTGAGCACGGCACAGATACGCAGTATTTT. Residues: CAISEHGTDTQYF.

The chain carries TRBV18 and TRBJ2-3; no definite D call. Germline values: CDR1 KGHSH, CDR2 LQKENI. V was clipped by 2 bases and J by 6 bases, with 9 bases between them. The length of the CDR3 is 13 residues. The CDR3 spells CASSPYTSDTQYF. The CDR3 coding sequence is TGTGCCAGCTCACCATACACTTCCGATACGCAGTATTTT.

Many counts were recorded for this clonotype. The J gene is TRBJ2-3, the V gene TRBV4-2, with no clear D. From germline, CDR1 is LGHNA and CDR2 YNFKEQ. The CDR3 is made up of 15 amino acids. Between the trimmed V and J ends, which lost 4 bases and 0 bases, there was a span of 11 bases. CDR3 protein: CASSLRSTSTDTQYF. Written as DNA, the CDR3 is TGTGCCAGCAGCCTGAGAAGCACTAGCACAGATACGCAGTATTTT.

The chain is built from TRBV7-2 and TRBJ2-3; 7 bases agree with TRBD2. Germline assignment: CDR1 SGHTA and CDR2 FQGNSA. The CDR3 totals 15 residues. With V trimmed by 6 bases and J by 0 bases, 6 bases remained unmatched. Here the CDR3 reads CASSSARGSTDTQYF. The CDR3 DNA is TGTGCCAGCAGTTCCGCGCGGGGGAGCACAGATACGCAGTATTTT.

This clonotype was seen ten or more times. The V gene is TRBV6-5, the J gene TRBJ2-6, with D perhaps matching TRBD2 (5 bases). The CDR3 covers 17 residues. CDR1 MNHEY and CDR2 SVGAGI come from the germline V gene. The ends were cut back, 5 bases at V and 1 base at J, with 15 bases in the middle. The CDR3 nucleotides read TGTGCCAGCAGTCCCCGGACTCTTAGTTCTGGGGCCAACGTCCTGACTTTC. It yields the protein CASSPRTLSSGANVLTF.

This clonotype was picked up many times. The V and J genes are TRBV20-1 and TRBJ1-1, with 7 nucleotides matching TRBD1. The germline gives CDR1 DFQATT, CDR2 SNEGSKA (reference sequence). This CDR3 has 13 amino acids. Trimming removed 6 bases from V and 4 bases from J; junction bases left unmatched: 8. The CDR3 DNA reads as TGCAGTGCGAGTCAGGGGGTTGGCACTGAAGCTTTCTTT. Translating gives CSASQGVGTEAFF.

In its sample, this clonotype was seen many times. This chain connects TRBV18 to TRBJ1-4; the D is unclear. The CDR3 loop spans 19 amino acids. CDR1 and CDR2 from the germline V gene are KGHSH and LQKENI. V lost 5 bases and J lost 0, with 22 bases in between. CDR3 sequence: CASSSRTLEPVATNEKLFF. The CDR3 coding sequence is TGTGCCAGCTCAAGCAGGACTCTTGAACCCGTTGCAACTAATGAAAAACTGTTTTTT.

The gene calls are TRBV29-1 and TRBJ2-3; D possibly corresponds to TRBD1 (7 bases). Looked up from germline, CDR1 is SQVTM and CDR2 is ANQGSEA. The V end was cut by 8 bases, the J end by 4 bases, with 10 bases between. The CDR3 is 11 amino acids. The CDR3 is CSSRGADTQYF. CDR3 bases: TGCAGCTCCAGGGGGGCAGATACGCAGTATTTT.

This clonotype has a count of ten or more. The chain is built from TRBV6-2 or TRBV6-3 and TRBJ2-1, with 12 bases lining up with TRBD2. The CDR3 is 13 amino acids. Germline trimming cut 6 bases from V and 14 bases from J; bases unmatched to any gene: 8. In germline, CDR1 is MNHEY, CDR2 SVGEGT. CDR3 sequence reads: CASRLAGGRSEFF. CDR3 nucleotides: TGTGCCAGCAGGCTAGCGGGGGGGCGGAGCGAGTTCTTC.

This clonotype was picked up a small number of times. The gene calls are TRBV19 and TRBJ2-7; possibly TRBD1 or TRBD2 for D (5 bases each). The CDR3 contains 16 residues. The V gene's germline CDR1 is LNHDA and CDR2 SQIVND (reference sequence). CDR3 in amino acids: CATRGRRTPRDYEQYF. DNA for the CDR3: TGTGCTACTCGGGGCAGGCGAACCCCAAGGGACTACGAGCAGTACTTC.

The table lists this clonotype with many counts. V usage is TRBV2 and J usage is TRBJ2-1, with 7 bases that match TRBD2. CDR3 length: 15 amino acids. The J segment lost 12 bases and the V segment lost 3 bases, leaving 14 bases of the junction unmatched. The V gene's germline CDR1 is SNHLY and CDR2 FYNNEI. CDR3 sequence (DNA): TGTGCCAGCAGTGACCGGCGCTCTAGCGGCAAGTGGCAGTTCTTC. This gives the protein CASSDRRSSGKWQFF.